These T cell receptor beta chains were read from a single sample in a study of CD8+ T cells in alopecia areata. The protocol was immunoSEQ multiplex PCR, while the TCRdb copy is restricted to in-frame clones and leaves out a portion. The sample holds 100,000 to 130,000 clones; 50% to 70% are singletons and the top ten take 20% to 25%. The sample taken for sequencing was NKG2D-low CD8+ T cells sorted from blood. The receptors shown here come from a human donor with alopecia areata. Each CDR3 is given without its conserved first and last residue. Fields, in order: V gene, clone size, J gene, CDR3 protein. Only part of the rows carry a size: once, few, many, or a class if the clone is expanded.

V: TRBV11-2; size: -; J: TRBJ2-5; CDR3: ASSREAGPGPALSETQY
V: TRBV5-1; size: -; J: TRBJ1-2; CDR3: ASRDRADGYT
V: TRBV5-1; size: -; J: TRBJ2-5; CDR3: ASSIATSGQETQY
V: TRBV28; size: -; J: TRBJ2-1; CDR3: ASSLGTSGSNEQF
V: TRBV13; size: -; J: TRBJ2-3; CDR3: ASSLGVGGSTDTQY
V: TRBV15; size: -; J: TRBJ1-1; CDR3: ATSFTRNTEAF
V: TRBV7-3; size: few; J: TRBJ1-1; CDR3: ASSLSHCGEAF
V: TRBV5-1; size: -; J: TRBJ2-5; CDR3: ASSLEASGQETQY
V: TRBV29-1; size: few; J: TRBJ2-3; CDR3: SVEGGQTLLTDTQY
V: TRBV16; size: once; J: TRBJ2-7; CDR3: ASSDNGERSSYEQY
V: TRBV13; size: -; J: TRBJ2-1; CDR3: ASSVGNRGSYNEQF
V: TRBV7-9; size: -; J: TRBJ2-7; CDR3: ASSWTTYEQY
V: TRBV7-9; size: -; J: TRBJ1-1; CDR3: ASSQTGDYTEAF
V: TRBV28; size: few; J: TRBJ2-6; CDR3: ASSIRRISGANVLT
V: TRBV5-1; size: -; J: TRBJ2-1; CDR3: ASSLVGPRVGEQF
V: TRBV5-1; size: -; J: TRBJ1-1; CDR3: ASSVQGAGNTEAF
V: TRBV27; size: -; J: TRBJ2-1; CDR3: ASSLGSGNNEQF
V: TRBV6-5; size: -; J: TRBJ1-2; CDR3: ARVRGDYGYT
V: TRBV13; size: -; J: TRBJ1-2; CDR3: ASSLEGKDSYGYT
V: TRBV11-2; size: -; J: TRBJ2-7; CDR3: ASSTRRTGGYEQY
V: TRBV27; size: -; J: TRBJ1-1; CDR3: ASSLSPNTEAF
V: TRBV28; size: -; J: TRBJ2-7; CDR3: ASTPQPAYEQY
V: TRBV27; size: -; J: TRBJ1-1; CDR3: ASSYTGGWTEAF
V: TRBV7-9; size: -; J: TRBJ2-2; CDR3: GGTGAEFNTGELF
V: TRBV11-2; size: -; J: TRBJ2-7; CDR3: ASSLTPYEQY
V: TRBV29-1; size: -; J: TRBJ1-1; CDR3: SVGAANTEAF
V: TRBV5-4; size: few; J: TRBJ2-1; CDR3: ASSWGHSSYNEQF
V: TRBV9; size: -; J: TRBJ2-7; CDR3: ASSVSVRENEQY
V: TRBV27; size: -; J: TRBJ2-7; CDR3: ASRSDRFFEQY
V: TRBV5-1; size: -; J: TRBJ2-3; CDR3: ASSLLGVEDTQY
V: TRBV29-1; size: -; J: TRBJ2-2; CDR3: SVETDRVGELF
V: TRBV15; size: few; J: TRBJ2-1; CDR3: ATSRGLAREDPYNEQF
V: TRBV13; size: -; J: TRBJ2-2; CDR3: ASSSNNQGFPNTGELF
V: TRBV7-3; size: few; J: TRBJ2-7; CDR3: ASSQTPGTRMDEQY
V: TRBV19; size: -; J: TRBJ2-7; CDR3: ASSPPGPRQGSYEQY
V: TRBV20-1; size: -; J: TRBJ1-1; CDR3: SAGQNTEAF
V: TRBV28; size: once; J: TRBJ2-4; CDR3: ASSLGMNIQY
V: TRBV2; size: -; J: TRBJ1-2; CDR3: ASSEWRGDYGYT
V: TRBV10-3; size: -; J: TRBJ2-7; CDR3: AISKTGSDYEQY
V: TRBV13; size: -; J: TRBJ1-2; CDR3: ASSPAGDRGHGYT
V: TRBV7-2; size: many; J: TRBJ2-7; CDR3: ASSQSAFYEQY
V: TRBV25-1; size: -; J: TRBJ2-7; CDR3: ASSEFGTSESHEQY
V: TRBV27; size: once; J: TRBJ2-1; CDR3: ASSLLQGAPIDNEQF